The clone carrying this TCR beta chain was detected once. The table came from immunoSEQ multiplex PCR; TCRdb's copy has only in-frame clones and leaves some out. The profile covers approximately 200,000 clones, with 80% to 95% appearing a single time and 3.4% taken by the ten largest. V dropped 0 bases and J dropped 6; count of bases not matched to a gene: 19. The CDR3 is 20 amino acids. Second doses that came at about 4 or about 12 weeks were put together. The sample comes from a study of T cell responses to AZD1222 COVID-19 vaccine. J is TRBJ1-5 and V is TRBV23-1; 8 nucleotides align to TRBD1. TRBV23-1 is an open reading frame whose function is uncertain. This sample comprised peripheral blood, obtained 28 days after the second AZD1222 dose. The TCR was taken from an adult who received the AZD1222 COVID-19 vaccine. In nucleotides, the CDR3 is TGCGCCAGCAGTCAATCGATCCCAGACAGGGGCGAGGGTAGGGGTCAGCCCCAGCATTTT. Its protein product is CASSQSIPDRGEGRGQPQHF.